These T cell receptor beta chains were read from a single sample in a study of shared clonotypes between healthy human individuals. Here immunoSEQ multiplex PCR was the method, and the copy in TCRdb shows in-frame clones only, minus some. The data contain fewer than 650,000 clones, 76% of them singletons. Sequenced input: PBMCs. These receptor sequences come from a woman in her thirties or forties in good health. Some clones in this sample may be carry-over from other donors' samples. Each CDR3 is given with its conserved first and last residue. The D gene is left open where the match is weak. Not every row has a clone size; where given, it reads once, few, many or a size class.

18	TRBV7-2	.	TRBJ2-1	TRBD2	TGTGCCAGCAGCTCCGGACTAGCGGACGTGAGCTCCTACAATGAGCAGTTCTTC	CASSSGLADVSSYNEQFF
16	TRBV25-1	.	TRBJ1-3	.	TGTGCCAGCAGTGAATGGGGACGGACCTCTGGAAACACCATATATTTT	CASSEWGRTSGNTIYF
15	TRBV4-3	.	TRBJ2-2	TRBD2	TGCGCCAGCAGCCAAGATCGGGGGGACACCGGGGAGCTGTTTTTT	CASSQDRGDTGELFF
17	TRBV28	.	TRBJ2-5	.	TGTGCCAGCGGCACCCTTCTACCCAGTCGTCGACAAGAGACCCAGTACTTC	CASGTLLPSRRQETQYF
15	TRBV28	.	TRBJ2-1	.	TGTGCCAGCAGTTTAGGTGGGAGTCTTGATAATGAGCAGTTCTTC	CASSLGGSLDNEQFF
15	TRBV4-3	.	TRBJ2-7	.	TGCGCCAGCAGCGCACAATGGGACGGAACCTACGAGCAGTACTTC	CASSAQWDGTYEQYF
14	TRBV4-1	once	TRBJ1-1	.	TGCGGCAGCATCTCCAATCCAGGAGTCACTGAAGCTTTCTTT	CGSISNPGVTEAFF
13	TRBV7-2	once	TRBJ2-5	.	TGTGCCAGCAGCTTTACTAGCACTGGGACCCAGTACTTC	CASSFTSTGTQYF
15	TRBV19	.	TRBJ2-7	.	TGTGCCAGTAGTATTTTTGCGGGCAAAGGGGGCGAGCAGTACTTC	CASSIFAGKGGEQYF
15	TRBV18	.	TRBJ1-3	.	TGTGCCAGCTCAGAGGGACAAGGCTCTGGAAACACCATATATTTT	CASSEGQGSGNTIYF
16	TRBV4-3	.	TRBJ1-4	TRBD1	TGCGCCAGCAGCCCAACACCGACAGGGGATGGTGAAAAACTGTTTTTT	CASSPTPTGDGEKLFF
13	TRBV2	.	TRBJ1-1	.	TGTGCCAGCAGTGGGGAGGGAAACACTGAAGCTTTCTTT	CASSGEGNTEAFF
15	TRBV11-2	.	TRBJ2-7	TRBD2	TGTGCCAGCAGCCCAGGGACTAGCGGGAGGGGCGAGCAGTACTTC	CASSPGTSGRGEQYF
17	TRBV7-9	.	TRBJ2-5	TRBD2	TGTGCCAGCAGCTTAGTAGCTAGCGGGAGGAGGGCGGAGACCCAGTACTTC	CASSLVASGRRAETQYF
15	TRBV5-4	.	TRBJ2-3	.	TGTGCCAGCAGCTTGTTGGGGGAGCTTGGAGATACGCAGTATTTT	CASSLLGELGDTQYF
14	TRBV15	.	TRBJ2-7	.	TGTGCCACCAGCAGAGATCAGGGGAGGTACGAGCAGTACTTC	CATSRDQGRYEQYF
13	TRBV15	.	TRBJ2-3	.	TGTGCCACCAGCAGAGACCGAGGGTATACGCAGTATTTT	CATSRDRGYTQYF
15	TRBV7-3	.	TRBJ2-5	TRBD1	TGTGCCAGCAGCATCCGGACAGGGTACGGGGAGACCCAGTACTTC	CASSIRTGYGETQYF
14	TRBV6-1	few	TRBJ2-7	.	TGTCCACCTACCCCAGTACGTGGAACCTACGAGCAGTACTTC	CPPTPVRGTYEQYF
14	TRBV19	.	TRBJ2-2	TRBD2	TGTGCCAGTGATAGCGGGGGGAACGCCGGGGAGCTGTTTTTT	CASDSGGNAGELFF
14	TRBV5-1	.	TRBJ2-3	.	TGCGCCAGCAGCTTGTCGGCTAGCACAGATACGCAGTATTTT	CASSLSASTDTQYF
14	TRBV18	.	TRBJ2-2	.	TGTGCCAGCTCACCTCTCCGGGAGACCGGGGAGCTGTTTTTT	CASSPLRETGELFF
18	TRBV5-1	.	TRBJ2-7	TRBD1	TGCGCCAGCAGTTTGGACAGGGGAGGCGGGAGAGGGACCTACGAGCAGTACTTC	CASSLDRGGGRGTYEQYF
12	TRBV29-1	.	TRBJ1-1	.	TGCAGCGCCAAGCAGGGTAACACTGAAGCTTTCTTT	CSAKQGNTEAFF
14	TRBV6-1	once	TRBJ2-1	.	TGTGCCAGCAGTGAAATTCGGACTGGCAATGAGCAGTTCTTC	CASSEIRTGNEQFF
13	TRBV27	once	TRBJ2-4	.	TGTGCCAGCAGTCAACTAGCCAAAAACATTCAGTACTTC	CASSQLAKNIQYF